This T cell receptor beta chain was captured by sequencing in a study of blood T cell repertoires in COVID-19. Here immunoSEQ multiplex PCR was the method, and the copy in TCRdb shows in-frame clones only, minus some. The data contain 120,000 to 150,000 clones, roughly 86% of them singletons. The CDR3 contains 16 residues. Germline-derived CDR1 and CDR2 are KGHDR and SFDVKD. V was cut by 1 base and J by 9 bases, with 18 bases left in between. This TCR derives from a woman between 45 and 60 years old with acute or convalescent COVID-19. J is TRBJ2-1 and V is TRBV24-1; weak D call: TRBD1 (6 bases). The sample comprised peripheral blood. The chain's CDR3 is CATSDLGQGNSGEQFF. In nucleotides, the CDR3 is TGTGCCACCAGTGATTTAGGGCAGGGGAATAGTGGTGAGCAGTTCTTC.